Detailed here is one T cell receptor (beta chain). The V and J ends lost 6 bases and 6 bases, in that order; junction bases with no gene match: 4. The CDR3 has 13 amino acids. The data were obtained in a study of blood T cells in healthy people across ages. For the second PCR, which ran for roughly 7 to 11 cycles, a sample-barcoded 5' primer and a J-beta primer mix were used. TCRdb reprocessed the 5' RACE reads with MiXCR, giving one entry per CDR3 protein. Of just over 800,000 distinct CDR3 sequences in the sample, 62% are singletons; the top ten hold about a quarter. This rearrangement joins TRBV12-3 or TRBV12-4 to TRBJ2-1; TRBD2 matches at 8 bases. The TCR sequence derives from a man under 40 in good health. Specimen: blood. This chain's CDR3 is CASRPGTSNEQFF. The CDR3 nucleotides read TGTGCCAGCAGGCCTGGGACTAGCAATGAGCAGTTCTTC.